This T cell receptor (beta chain) was documented in a study of early T cells in non-severe SARS-CoV-2 infection. Study-level points and caveats: CD4 and private specificities were missed by VDJdb matching, which favored anti-spike CD8 responses.

CDR1 is SGHRS, CDR2 YFSETQ, per germline. Trimming stripped 4 bases from V and 5 bases from J, with 15 bases between. The length of the CDR3 is 14 residues. Researchers tagged individual cDNA molecules with unique molecular identifiers. TCRdb re-analysed the 5' RACE reads in MiXCR, keeping a single row per CDR3 protein. This table holds some 91,000 distinct CDR3 sequences, approximately 15% found once. To note about this clonotype: Its antigen is currently unknown.

The rearrangement links TRBV5-1 to TRBJ2-5; maybe TRBD2 (6 bases). Sequencing was done on a sample of whole blood. The clonotype was recovered from an adult who was a healthcare worker with PCR-confirmed SARS-CoV-2 infection or an uninfected control (not recorded which). The CDR3 is CASSPDYPGETQYF. CDR3 sequence (DNA): TGCGCCAGCAGCCCGGACTACCCCGGGGAGACCCAGTACTTC.